This entry concerns a single T cell receptor beta chain. This specimen belongs to a study of blood T cell repertoires in COVID-19. Study as a whole: Specimens from acute and convalescent COVID-19 originated in the United States, Italy and Spain.

Source study methods: For nucleated cells, counts were estimated from reference gene primer amplification. The assay was immunoSEQ multiplex PCR, and TCRdb's table has in-frame clones only and misses some. From that table come the V and J calls and clone size; the DNA was used to work out D and trimming. Among 150,000 to 250,000 clones, around 87% were seen once, and the ten largest hold 2% to 2.5%. V was cut by 4 bases and J by 4 bases, with 13 bases left in between. In germline, CDR1 is LGHDT, CDR2 YNNKEL (reference sequence). The CDR3 loop spans 14 amino acids. Sample: PBMCs or T cells enriched from blood (not recorded which). This chain joins TRBV3-1 (or the pseudogene TRBV3-2) and TRBJ1-2; D unresolved. This receptor was identified in a woman between 25 and 40 years old who had recovered from COVID-19. The CDR3 loop is CASSPPVFFYGYTF. DNA of the CDR3: TGTGCCAGCAGCCCCCCGGTCTTCTTCTATGGCTACACCTTC.